The source of this T cell receptor beta chain is a study of beta chain features in type 1 diabetes. It was via CD45RO/CCR7/CD25/CD127/CD95/CD27 that CD4+ naive, central memory, regulatory and stem cell-like memory cells were sorted. This clone was detected only a few times. This CDR3 region has 13 residues. The V end was cut by 8 bases, the J end by 3 bases, with 13 bases between. In germline, CDR1 is SEHNR, CDR2 FQNEAQ (reference sequence). As every portion of the isolated RNA was reverse transcribed, the sequencing read expressed TCRB transcripts. Clones were read by immunoSEQ multiplex PCR, and TCRdb kept only the in-frame ones, dropping some. The data hold roughly 450,000 clones, with 9.5% to 12% observed a single time.

Input material: naive CD4+ T cells from blood. This rearrangement joins TRBV7-9 to TRBJ1-2; no definite D call. This TCR came from a woman under 30 in good health. The CDR3 loop reads CASAIPSYYGYTF. For the CDR3, the DNA is TGTGCCAGCGCCATTCCCAGCTACTATGGCTACACCTTC.